This TCR beta chain appears in the sequencing data of a study of tumor-infiltrating lymphocytes in oesophageal squamous cell carcinoma. Concerning this clonotype: The junction departs from the called germline gene at one end, perhaps through a read error.

This CDR3 is 18 amino acids long. Germline V gene lookup returns CDR1 SGHVS and CDR2 FNYEAQ. TCRdb re-derived calls from the PCR reads in MiXCR, one entry per CDR3 protein. The sample yields some 20,000 distinct CDR3 sequences, approximately 46% seen once. The clonotype was recovered from a male donor with esophageal squamous cell carcinoma. Sequencing input: esophageal tumor tissue. V gene TRBV7-6 combines with J gene TRBJ2-3; 7 positions match TRBD1. The J call may be mistaken, given a closer DNA end match to TRBJ1-5. CDR3 sequence reads: CASSSTGQRLRVNRPQHF. CDR3 coding DNA: TGTGCCAGCAGCTCGACGGGACAGCGCCTCAGAGTAAATCGGCCCCAGCATTTT.